Included here is one T cell receptor (beta chain) sequence, with context. This record comes from a study of blood T cell repertoires in COVID-19. Only in-frame clones appear in the TCRdb table, and some are missing; sequencing was by immunoSEQ multiplex PCR. Of about 380,000 clones in the sample, roughly four fifths were seen once. Germline V gives CDR1 LGHDT, CDR2 YNNKEL (reference sequence). J gave up 2 bases and V 3 bases, and 4 bases lay outside the gene matches. The CDR3 loop spans 14 amino acids. The V call is TRBV3-1 (or the pseudogene TRBV3-2), the J call TRBJ2-7; 7 bases map to TRBD1. The sample was peripheral blood. This receptor was taken from a human donor with acute or convalescent COVID-19. The donor label of this sample is uncertain. The CDR3 DNA sequence: TGTGCCAGCAGCCAGAGGACAGGTACCTACGAGCAGTACTTC. Protein product: CASSQRTGTYEQYF.